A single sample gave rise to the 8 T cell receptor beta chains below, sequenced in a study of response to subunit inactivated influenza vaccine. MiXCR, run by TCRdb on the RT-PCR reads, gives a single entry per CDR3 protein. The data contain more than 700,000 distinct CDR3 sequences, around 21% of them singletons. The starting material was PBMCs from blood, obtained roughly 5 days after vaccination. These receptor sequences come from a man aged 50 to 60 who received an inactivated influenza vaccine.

CDR3 sequence: CSARDTGGRSAFF. The CDR3 nucleotides read TGCAGTGCTAGGGACACAGGGGGGAGGTCCGCTTTCTTT. The V and J genes are TRBV20-1 and TRBJ1-1; TRBD1 aligns across 8 bases. The CDR3 is made up of 13 amino acids. The germline gives CDR1 DFQATT, CDR2 SNEGSKA (reference sequence). V lost 3 bases to trimming and J lost 11 bases; unmatched junction nucleotides: 11.

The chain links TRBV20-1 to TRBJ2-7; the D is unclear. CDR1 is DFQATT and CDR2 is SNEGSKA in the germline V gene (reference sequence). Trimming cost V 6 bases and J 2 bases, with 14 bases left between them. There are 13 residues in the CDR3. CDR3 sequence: CSARPDQAYEQYF. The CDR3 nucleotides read TGCAGTGCGAGACCGGACCAAGCCTACGAGCAGTACTTC.

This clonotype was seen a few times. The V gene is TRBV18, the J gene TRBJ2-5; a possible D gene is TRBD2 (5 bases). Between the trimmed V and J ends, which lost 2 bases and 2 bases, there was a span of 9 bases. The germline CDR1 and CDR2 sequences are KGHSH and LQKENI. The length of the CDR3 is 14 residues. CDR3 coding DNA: TGTGCCAGCTCACCATCCGGGAAACAAGAGACCCAGTACTTC. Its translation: CASSPSGKQETQYF.

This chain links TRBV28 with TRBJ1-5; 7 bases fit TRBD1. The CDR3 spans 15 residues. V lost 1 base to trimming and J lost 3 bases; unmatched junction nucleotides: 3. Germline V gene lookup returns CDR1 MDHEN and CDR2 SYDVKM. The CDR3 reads CASSLSGGPNQPQHF. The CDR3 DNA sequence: TGTGCCAGCAGTTTATCAGGGGGGCCCAATCAGCCCCAGCATTTT.

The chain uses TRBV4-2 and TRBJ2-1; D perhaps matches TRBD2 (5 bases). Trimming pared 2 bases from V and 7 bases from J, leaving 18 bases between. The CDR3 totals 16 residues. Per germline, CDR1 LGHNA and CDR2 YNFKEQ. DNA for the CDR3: TGTGCCAGCAGCCAATCCGGAGCGGTCGTAAAAAATGAGCAGTTCTTC. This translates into CASSQSGAVVKNEQFF.

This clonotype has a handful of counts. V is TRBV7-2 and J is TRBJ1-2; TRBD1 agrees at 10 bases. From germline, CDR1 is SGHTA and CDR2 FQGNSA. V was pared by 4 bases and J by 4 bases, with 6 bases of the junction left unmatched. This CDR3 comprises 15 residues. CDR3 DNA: TGTGCCAGCAGCTCAGGACAGGGGGTAATCTATGGCTACACCTTC. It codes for CASSSGQGVIYGYTF.

This chain's CDR3 is CASSQEPGQGARFF. The CDR3 nucleotides are TGCGCCAGCAGCCAAGAGCCGGGACAGGGGGCCCGGTTCTTC. The gene calls are TRBV4-3 and TRBJ2-1, with TRBD1 identical over 12 bases. This CDR3 spans 14 amino acids. V shed 0 bases, J shed 15 bases, and the junction held 6 bases outside the gene matches. Germline assignment: CDR1 LGHNA and CDR2 YSLEER.

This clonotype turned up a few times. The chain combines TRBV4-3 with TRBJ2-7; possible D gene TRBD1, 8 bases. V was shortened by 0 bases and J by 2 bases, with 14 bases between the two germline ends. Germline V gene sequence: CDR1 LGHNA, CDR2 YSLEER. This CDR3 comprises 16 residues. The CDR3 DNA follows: TGCGCCAGCAGCCAAGAACAGGGGGGGACGCCCTACGAGCAGTACTTC. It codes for CASSQEQGGTPYEQYF.